This is a list of T cell receptor beta chains from one sample in a study of beta chain features in type 1 diabetes. The table came from immunoSEQ multiplex PCR; TCRdb's copy has only in-frame clones and leaves some out. The data hold roughly 300,000 clones, with approximately 9.7% observed a single time. Sequencing was carried out using central memory CD4+ T cells from blood. Every receptor here comes from a man younger than 45 with type 1 diabetes. Both conserved end residues are part of each CDR3.

TRBV6-6	TRBJ1-1	CASSPQGKTEAFF
TRBV28	TRBJ1-2	CASTDRDGGYTF
TRBV7-2	TRBJ2-3	CASSSLAPDTQYF
TRBV29-1	TRBJ2-7	CSVSGLALSYEQYF
TRBV5-4	TRBJ2-2	CASSLDQGGTGELFF
TRBV5-1	TRBJ2-1	CASSLGLADSYNEQFF
TRBV7-9	TRBJ2-6	CASTIRPAGAGANVLTF
TRBV7-8	TRBJ1-4	CASSQASNDEKLFF
TRBV5-1	TRBJ2-1	CASTSLSRGSSYNEQFF
TRBV10-1	TRBJ2-1	CASSEASGGYNEQFF
TRBV2	TRBJ1-5	CASSEWGESNQPQHF
TRBV9	TRBJ1-3	CASSGQGARGNTIYF
TRBV28	TRBJ2-2	CASSPSYGTGLTGELFF
TRBV6-5	TRBJ2-5	CASSYSMGSGETQYF
TRBV5-1	TRBJ2-5	CASSLSGGQETQYF
TRBV19	TRBJ1-1	CASSMGEGNTEAFF
TRBV4-3	TRBJ2-1	CASSQGVGGKGEQFF
TRBV9	TRBJ1-4	CASSSNEKLFF
TRBV18	TRBJ2-3	CASSPGLDTDTQYF
TRBV6-6	TRBJ2-4	CAISAGGTTVQNIQYF
TRBV30	TRBJ2-5	CAWQTSGGAQTQYF
TRBV5-1	TRBJ1-6	CASSLGGGDRSPLHF
TRBV7-9	TRBJ2-7	CASSPRYEQYF
TRBV7-9	TRBJ2-5	CASSLDPAGTQYF
TRBV4-3	TRBJ1-4	CASSQDITGKKLFF
TRBV11-3	TRBJ2-5	CASSLGRLAGDQETQYF
TRBV7-2	TRBJ2-1	CASSRQGYSYNEQFF
TRBV15	TRBJ2-5	CATSRVAGGRGETQYF
TRBV14	TRBJ1-5	CASSQDWRQPQHF
TRBV6-4	TRBJ2-3	CASSDSIDPTDTQYF
TRBV5-6	TRBJ2-2	CASSLLAGELFF
TRBV4-3	TRBJ1-4	CASSQEGSRGEKLFF
TRBV5-6	TRBJ2-7	CASSPRDRGYEQYF
TRBV7-8	TRBJ2-4	CASSALGTGSGKNIQYF
TRBV5-1	TRBJ2-7	CASSGAGVREQYF
TRBV5-4	TRBJ2-5	CASSSPPQGKAQETQYF
TRBV6-6	TRBJ1-2	CASSNRQWSMHGYTF